This T cell receptor (beta chain) derives from a study of shared T cell receptors in the human thymus. Measured with immunoSEQ multiplex PCR; TCRdb has only the in-frame clones, and not every one. The table records hundreds of thousands of clones, more than 75% of them present only once. The sample was also reused in another study, on human thymus T cells.

The sequenced sample was thymocytes. This sequence originates from a boy less than two years old with a congenital heart defect.

This chain's CDR3 is CSVGLAGAHNEQFF. The CDR3 bases are TGCAGCGTTGGGTTGGCGGGAGCCCACAATGAGCAGTTCTTC. The chain employs TRBV29-1 and TRBJ2-1, with TRBD2 matching over 7 bases. The CDR3 spans 14 residues. The J segment lost 5 bases and the V segment lost 4 bases, leaving 8 bases of the junction unmatched. Germline CDR1 SQVTM, CDR2 ANQGSEA.